This T cell receptor beta chain is from a study of identical twins. Comments on this clonotype: Its specificity is unknown.

Findings and limits, study-wide: Excess twin sharing in beta out-of-frame sequences was weaker.

CDR3 length: 15 amino acids. Per the germline V gene, CDR1 is SGHRS and CDR2 is YFSETQ. V shed 0 bases and J shed 4 bases, with 14 bases lying between them. No donor was unhealthy or non-Caucasian. A universal primer binding site was introduced by template switching. The final cDNA contained unique molecular identifiers. TCRdb independently ran MiXCR on the 5' RACE reads; one entry per CDR3 protein. The sample shows a few hundred thousand distinct CDR3 sequences, 7.5% to 10% of them seen only once. The same sample was also used in a study of yellow fever vaccine responses in identical twins. From that paper: The authors reported partly convergent, partly personalized vaccine responses in identical twins.

The specimen was PBMCs. This sequence originates from a woman between 18 and 30 years old in good health. The V gene is TRBV5-1, the J gene TRBJ2-7; D unresolved. In nucleotides, the CDR3 is TGCGCCAGCAGCTTGGAAGCTAGTCTATCATACGAGCAGTACTTC. Its translation is CASSLEASLSYEQYF.